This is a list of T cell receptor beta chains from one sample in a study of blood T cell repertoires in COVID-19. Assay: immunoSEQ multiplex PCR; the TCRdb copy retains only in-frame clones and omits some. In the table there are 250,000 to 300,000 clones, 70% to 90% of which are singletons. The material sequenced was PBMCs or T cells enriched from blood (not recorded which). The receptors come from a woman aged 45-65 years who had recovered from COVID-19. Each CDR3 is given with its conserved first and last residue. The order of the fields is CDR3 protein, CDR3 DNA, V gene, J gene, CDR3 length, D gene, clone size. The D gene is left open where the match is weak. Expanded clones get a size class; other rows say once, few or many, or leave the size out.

CDR3aa: CASSLSGKGSDTQYF; CDR3nt: TGTGCCAGCAGTCTTAGCGGGAAAGGATCAGATACGCAGTATTTT; v_gene: TRBV28; j_gene: TRBJ2-3; len: 15; d_gene: TRBD2; abundance: .
CDR3aa: CASSSPGGQETQYF; CDR3nt: TGTGCCAGCAGCTCTCCCGGGGGCCAAGAGACCCAGTACTTC; v_gene: TRBV11-2; j_gene: TRBJ2-5; len: 14; d_gene: .; abundance: .
CDR3aa: CASSPREASGANNEQFF; CDR3nt: TGCGCCAGCAGCCCCCGGGAGGCTAGCGGAGCCAACAATGAGCAGTTCTTC; v_gene: TRBV5-1; j_gene: TRBJ2-1; len: 17; d_gene: TRBD2; abundance: many
CDR3aa: CASSDRDRGNSPLHF; CDR3nt: TGTGCCAGCAGTGACCGGGACAGGGGCAATTCACCCCTCCACTTT; v_gene: TRBV6-1; j_gene: TRBJ1-6; len: 15; d_gene: TRBD1; abundance: .
CDR3aa: CASSPPGQGGGQYF; CDR3nt: TGTGCCAGCAGTCCTCCGGGACAGGGAGGTGGGCAGTACTTC; v_gene: TRBV28; j_gene: TRBJ2-7; len: 14; d_gene: TRBD1; abundance: .
CDR3aa: CASSVSGTGYNEQFF; CDR3nt: TGCGCCAGCAGCGTTTCCGGGACAGGGTATAATGAGCAGTTCTTC; v_gene: TRBV5-1; j_gene: TRBJ2-1; len: 15; d_gene: TRBD1; abundance: .
CDR3aa: CASSPGQGREQYF; CDR3nt: TGTGCCAGCAGCCCGGGACAGGGGCGTGAGCAGTACTTC; v_gene: TRBV7-2; j_gene: TRBJ2-7; len: 13; d_gene: TRBD1; abundance: .
CDR3aa: CASTTGQRGYTF; CDR3nt: TGTGCCAGCACAACGGGACAGCGGGGCTACACCTTC; v_gene: TRBV6-6; j_gene: TRBJ1-2; len: 12; d_gene: TRBD1; abundance: .
CDR3aa: CASSLNEGGYTF; CDR3nt: TGTGCCAGCAGCTTGAACGAGGGTGGCTACACCTTC; v_gene: TRBV5-6; j_gene: TRBJ1-2; len: 12; d_gene: .; abundance: .
CDR3aa: CASSLAGRYNEQFF; CDR3nt: TGCGCCAGCAGCTTGGCGGGGAGATACAATGAGCAGTTCTTC; v_gene: TRBV5-1; j_gene: TRBJ2-1; len: 14; d_gene: .; abundance: .
CDR3aa: CASSRSSGSLADTQYF; CDR3nt: TGTGCCAGCAGCCGCTCTAGCGGGAGTTTGGCAGATACGCAGTATTTT; v_gene: TRBV3-1/TRBV3-2; j_gene: TRBJ2-3; len: 16; d_gene: TRBD2; abundance: .
CDR3aa: CASSQISGLNTDTQYF; CDR3nt: TGTGCCAGCAGCCAGATTAGCGGGCTGAACACAGATACGCAGTATTTT; v_gene: TRBV3-1/TRBV3-2; j_gene: TRBJ2-3; len: 16; d_gene: TRBD2; abundance: .
CDR3aa: CASSPQAGNQPQHF; CDR3nt: TGTGCCAGTAGTCCCCAGGCAGGGAATCAGCCCCAGCATTTT; v_gene: TRBV19; j_gene: TRBJ1-5; len: 14; d_gene: .; abundance: .
CDR3aa: CASSEGGAGPYEQYF; CDR3nt: TGTGCCAGCAGCGAGGGGGGGGCGGGCCCCTACGAGCAGTACTTC; v_gene: TRBV6-5; j_gene: TRBJ2-7; len: 15; d_gene: .; abundance: .
CDR3aa: CASSLLTGTSTDTQYF; CDR3nt: TGTGCCAGCAGCTTATTGACAGGGACTAGCACAGATACGCAGTATTTT; v_gene: TRBV7-9; j_gene: TRBJ2-3; len: 16; d_gene: .; abundance: .
CDR3aa: CASSLRQGAHEQFF; CDR3nt: TGTGCCAGCAGCCTCAGACAGGGGGCTCATGAGCAGTTCTTC; v_gene: TRBV7-2; j_gene: TRBJ2-1; len: 14; d_gene: TRBD1; abundance: .
CDR3aa: CASAAGGRNQPQHF; CDR3nt: TGTGCCAGTGCAGCGGGGGGGCGGAATCAGCCCCAGCATTTT; v_gene: TRBV19; j_gene: TRBJ1-5; len: 14; d_gene: .; abundance: .
CDR3aa: CASSEAGTGGSYEQYF; CDR3nt: TGTGCCAGCAGCGAGGCCGGGACAGGGGGCTCCTACGAGCAGTACTTC; v_gene: TRBV9; j_gene: TRBJ2-7; len: 16; d_gene: TRBD1; abundance: few
CDR3aa: CASAPSQGAKYEQYF; CDR3nt: TGTGCCAGCGCACCGTCACAGGGGGCTAAGTACGAGCAGTACTTC; v_gene: TRBV6-5; j_gene: TRBJ2-7; len: 15; d_gene: TRBD1; abundance: .
CDR3aa: CASRGDSWANTEAFF; CDR3nt: TGTGCCAGCAGAGGGGACAGCTGGGCGAACACTGAAGCTTTCTTT; v_gene: TRBV2; j_gene: TRBJ1-1; len: 15; d_gene: TRBD1; abundance: .
CDR3aa: CASSEDRVNEQYF; CDR3nt: TGCGCCAGCAGCGAAGACAGGGTCAACGAGCAGTACTTC; v_gene: TRBV5-1; j_gene: TRBJ2-7; len: 13; d_gene: TRBD1; abundance: .
CDR3aa: CASSQAGGRVHNEQFF; CDR3nt: TGCGCCAGCAGCCAAGCGGGCGGGAGAGTTCACAATGAGCAGTTCTTC; v_gene: TRBV4-1; j_gene: TRBJ2-1; len: 16; d_gene: TRBD2; abundance: .
CDR3aa: CASSSGTSGMTDTQYF; CDR3nt: TGTGCCAGCAGTTCCGGGACTAGCGGGATGACAGATACGCAGTATTTT; v_gene: TRBV28; j_gene: TRBJ2-3; len: 16; d_gene: TRBD2; abundance: .
CDR3aa: CASSLAQGSGETQYF; CDR3nt: TGCGCCAGCAGCTTGGCCCAGGGTTCAGGGGAGACCCAGTACTTC; v_gene: TRBV5-1; j_gene: TRBJ2-5; len: 15; d_gene: .; abundance: .
CDR3aa: CASSPDGASTDTQYF; CDR3nt: TGTGCCAGCAGCCCCGATGGGGCTAGCACAGATACGCAGTATTTT; v_gene: TRBV28; j_gene: TRBJ2-3; len: 15; d_gene: .; abundance: .
CDR3aa: CASSLQFQLAGAGDTQYF; CDR3nt: TGCGCCAGCAGCCTCCAATTCCAACTAGCGGGAGCAGGAGATACGCAGTATTTT; v_gene: TRBV5-1; j_gene: TRBJ2-3; len: 18; d_gene: TRBD2; abundance: once